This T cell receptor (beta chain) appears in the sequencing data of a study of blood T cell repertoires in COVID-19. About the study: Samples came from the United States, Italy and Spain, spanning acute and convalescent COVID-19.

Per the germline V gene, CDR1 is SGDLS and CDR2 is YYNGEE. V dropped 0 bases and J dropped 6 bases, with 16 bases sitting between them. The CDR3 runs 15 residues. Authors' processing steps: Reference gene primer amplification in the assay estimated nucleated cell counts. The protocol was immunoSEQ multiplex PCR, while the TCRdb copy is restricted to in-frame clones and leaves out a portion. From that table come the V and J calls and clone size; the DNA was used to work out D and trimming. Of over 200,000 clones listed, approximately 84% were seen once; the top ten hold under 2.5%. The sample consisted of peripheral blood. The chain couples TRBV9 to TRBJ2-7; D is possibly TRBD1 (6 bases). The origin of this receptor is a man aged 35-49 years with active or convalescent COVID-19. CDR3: CASSVEGGWGSEQYF. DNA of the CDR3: TGTGCCAGCAGCGTAGAAGGGGGATGGGGAAGCGAGCAGTACTTC.